The rows below give T cell receptor beta chains drawn from one sample of a study of T cell responses to AZD1222 COVID-19 vaccine. Clones were sequenced by immunoSEQ multiplex PCR, and TCRdb holds only the in-frame ones, with some missing. The repertoire has some 120,000 clones, approximately 85% of them found once; the top ten carry approximately 5.9%. The sequencing here drew on peripheral blood, taken on day 0 of AZD1222 vaccination. Receptors originate from an adult in good health. CDR3s include the opening cysteine and the closing phenylalanine or tryptophan. D genes are given only for firm matches. A row's size may be missing; if present it is once, few, many or a size class.

D	V	J	size	DNA	CDR3
NA	TRBV9	TRBJ1-1	many	TGTGCCAGCAGCGTAGATTCAGGGAGGACTGAAGCTTTCTTT	CASSVDSGRTEAFF
NA	TRBV19	TRBJ2-7	NA	TGTGCCAGTAGCCCCTCTGGTGGGGGATCTTACGAGCAGTACTTC	CASSPSGGGSYEQYF
NA	TRBV18	TRBJ2-1	NA	TGTGCCAGCTCACCCGGCCCCGGGACTGAGCAGTTCTTC	CASSPGPGTEQFF
NA	TRBV9	TRBJ1-2	NA	TGTGCCAGCAGCGGAAATGAGTATGGCTACACCTTC	CASSGNEYGYTF
NA	TRBV21-1	TRBJ1-1	NA	TGTGCCAGCAGCAAGATTGGTCTCCTGAACACTGAAGCTTTCTTT	CASSKIGLLNTEAFF
NA	TRBV15	TRBJ2-2	NA	TGTGCCACCAGCGGAGCCGGGGAGCTGTTTTTT	CATSGAGELFF
TRBD1	TRBV5-1	TRBJ2-7	NA	TGCGCCAGCAGCTTGGGGGACAGCCACTCCTACGAGCAGTACTTC	CASSLGDSHSYEQYF
NA	TRBV5-1	TRBJ1-2	NA	TGCGCCAGCAGCTTTCAAGGGTCTGCTGGCTACACCTTC	CASSFQGSAGYTF
NA	TRBV6-5	TRBJ1-1	NA	TGTGCCAGCAGGGAGGGTAGGACCACTGAAGCTTTCTTT	CASREGRTTEAFF
NA	TRBV12-3/TRBV12-4	TRBJ1-2	NA	TGTGGGGAGGGGTCGGCCTATGGCTACACCTTC	CGEGSAYGYTF
NA	TRBV3-1/TRBV3-2	TRBJ1-1	NA	TGTGCCAGCAGCCAGAACGGCATGAACACTGAAGCTTTCTTT	CASSQNGMNTEAFF
TRBD1	TRBV7-9	TRBJ1-6	NA	TGTGCCAGCAGCTTTACGACAGGGCGTTACTCACCCCTCCACTTT	CASSFTTGRYSPLHF
TRBD2	TRBV6-4	TRBJ2-2	NA	TGTGCCAGCAGAATTCTAGCGGGGGACAACACCGGGGAGCTGTTTTTT	CASRILAGDNTGELFF
NA	TRBV24-1	TRBJ1-5	NA	TGTGCCACCAGTGAATCGGGAGGACAGCCCCAGCATTTT	CATSESGGQPQHF
NA	TRBV10-3	TRBJ2-7	NA	TGTGCCATCAGTGAGTCGAAATACGAGCAGTACTTC	CAISESKYEQYF
NA	TRBV5-1	TRBJ2-2	NA	TGCGCCAGCAGCTTACGGGGAGGCGGGGAGCTGTTTTTT	CASSLRGGGELFF
NA	TRBV4-2	TRBJ2-5	NA	TGTGCCAGCAGCCACGACCCTCACAGGCCCACGTACTTC	CASSHDPHRPTYF
NA	TRBV10-2	TRBJ1-2	NA	TGCGCCAGCAGTGAGGAGGGCGGTCTTTTGGTAACTAGTGGCTACACCTTC	CASSEEGGLLVTSGYTF
NA	TRBV5-8	TRBJ1-5	NA	TGTGCCAGCAGCTTGGCGACAACCAGCAATCAGCCCCAGCATTTT	CASSLATTSNQPQHF
NA	TRBV11-3	TRBJ2-5	NA	TGTGCCAGCAGCCCGACGTGGGGACCGGGGGAGACCCAGTACTTC	CASSPTWGPGETQYF
TRBD1	TRBV4-1	TRBJ1-2	NA	TGCGCCAGCAACTCTGCGGACAGGGGGCAGGGTGGCTACACCTTC	CASNSADRGQGGYTF
TRBD1	TRBV5-1	TRBJ1-6	NA	TGCGCCAGCAGCTTGGACGTCGAGGGGGCCGGTTCACCCCTCCACTTT	CASSLDVEGAGSPLHF
NA	TRBV14	TRBJ2-7	NA	TGTGCCAGCAGCCAAGAGGTCGGGGGCTACTACGAGCAGTACTTC	CASSQEVGGYYEQYF
NA	TRBV4-3	TRBJ2-1	NA	TGCGCCAGCAGCCTCTCCATCCGAAACAATGAGCAGTTCTTC	CASSLSIRNNEQFF
NA	TRBV2	TRBJ1-2	NA	TGTGCCAGCCCTAAGGGCAGGGATGACTATGGCTACACCTTC	CASPKGRDDYGYTF
TRBD2	TRBV7-8	TRBJ2-2	NA	TGTGCCAGCAGCCCGCGGGGGACTCAAAACACCGGGGAGCTGTTTTTT	CASSPRGTQNTGELFF
TRBD1	TRBV29-1	TRBJ1-3	NA	TGCAGCGTGACACAGGGGACCTCTGGAAACACCATATATTTT	CSVTQGTSGNTIYF
NA	TRBV2	TRBJ1-1	NA	TGTGCCAGCAGTCAGACGAACACTGAAGCTTTCTTT	CASSQTNTEAFF
NA	TRBV9	TRBJ1-1	NA	TGTGCCAGCAGCGTGAGTGGGAACACTGAAGCTTTCTTT	CASSVSGNTEAFF
TRBD1	TRBV28	TRBJ1-2	few	TGTGCCAGCAGATCGGACAGGAGTAATGGCTACACCTTC	CASRSDRSNGYTF
TRBD1	TRBV7-6	TRBJ1-2	few	TGTGCCAGCAGCCCAAACCCGGGACAGGGGTCGAATGGCTACTATGGCTACACCTTC	CASSPNPGQGSNGYYGYTF
NA	TRBV12-3/TRBV12-4	TRBJ1-6	few	TGTGCCAGCAGCTCGCGGGCGGATTCACCCCTCCACTTT	CASSSRADSPLHF
TRBD2	TRBV28	TRBJ2-1	NA	TGTGCCAGCAGCCAACTCGGGGGGGCCCCAAGGAATGAGCAGTTCTTC	CASSQLGGAPRNEQFF
NA	TRBV5-6	TRBJ1-3	NA	TGTGCCAGCAGCTTGGCCAAGAGTACGGGTTTCCGGGCTGGAAACACCATATATTTT	CASSLAKSTGFRAGNTIYF
NA	TRBV5-1	TRBJ2-1	NA	TGCGCCAGCAGCTTGGGCGGATCGAGCTCCTACAATGAGCAGTTCTTC	CASSLGGSSSYNEQFF
TRBD1	TRBV19	TRBJ1-5	NA	TGTGCCAGTAGTATGTTAACGGGGACAGGGAGTGGTCAGCCCCAGCATTTT	CASSMLTGTGSGQPQHF
NA	TRBV3-1/TRBV3-2	TRBJ1-6	NA	TGTGCCAGCAGCCAAGGGGGAGGCAATTCACCCCTCCACTTT	CASSQGGGNSPLHF
NA	TRBV7-2	TRBJ2-7	NA	TGTGCCAGCAGCTTAGGGTTTTGGGGGTCGATCTACGAGCAGTACTTC	CASSLGFWGSIYEQYF
NA	TRBV2	TRBJ1-5	NA	TGTGCCAGCGGAACCCGGGACTCCTATCAGCCCCAGCATTTT	CASGTRDSYQPQHF
NA	TRBV12-3/TRBV12-4	TRBJ2-3	NA	TGTGCCAGCAGTCAGACTAGTACAGATACGCAGTATTTT	CASSQTSTDTQYF
NA	TRBV7-3	TRBJ1-1	medium-sized	TGTGCCAGCGCCTCACAAGTGAACACTGAAGCTTTCTTT	CASASQVNTEAFF
TRBD2	TRBV7-8	TRBJ2-5	NA	TGTGCCAGCAGCTTAATCCCAGGCGGGGGACCGTACCAAGAGACCCAGTACTTC	CASSLIPGGGPYQETQYF
TRBD1	TRBV6-5	TRBJ2-7	NA	TGTGCCAGCAGCGGACAGGGTTTCTCCTACGAGCAGTACTTC	CASSGQGFSYEQYF
NA	TRBV7-9	TRBJ1-5	NA	TGTGCCAGCAGCTTAGGGGCGACGGATCAGCCCCAGCATTTT	CASSLGATDQPQHF
TRBD2	TRBV9	TRBJ2-3	NA	TGTGCCAGCAGCGTATTTGCGGGGGACGTCACAGATACGCAGTATTTT	CASSVFAGDVTDTQYF
TRBD2	TRBV25-1	TRBJ2-1	NA	TGTGCCAGCAGTGAGCACCGACTAGCGGGGGTTTCTCTGTTCTTC	CASSEHRLAGVSLFF
TRBD1	TRBV6-5	TRBJ2-7	NA	TGTGCCAGCAGTCCGACAGGGGACGAGCAGTACTTC	CASSPTGDEQYF
NA	TRBV28	TRBJ2-7	NA	TGTGCCAGCAGTTTTTTGGCCTCGAGCTCCTACGAGCAGTACTTC	CASSFLASSSYEQYF
NA	TRBV4-1	TRBJ2-7	NA	TGCGCCAGCAGCCAAACCATGAGGGGGGGACTTTACTTC	CASSQTMRGGLYF
NA	TRBV28	TRBJ1-1	NA	TGTGCCAGCAGTCCCGGTGGGGGGCGAGGAACTGAAGCTTTCTTT	CASSPGGGRGTEAFF